The sequence of this TCR beta chain was determined in a study of blood T cell repertoires in COVID-19. Trimming at V came to 4 bases and at J to 5 bases, leaving 6 bases not matched to a gene. Germline loops: CDR1 SGHTA, CDR2 FQGNSA. The CDR3 is 15 residues long. The data were produced by immunoSEQ multiplex PCR, yet TCRdb's version contains in-frame clones alone and is incomplete. The sample includes around 59,000 clones, around 85% seen only once; the top ten take more than 9.5%. The genes are TRBV7-2 and TRBJ1-3; 9 nucleotides agree with TRBD1. The sequence derives from a human donor in a cohort sampled during active COVID-19. What was sequenced was peripheral blood. The CDR3 sequence: CASSSSGTGRNTIYF. The DNA of the CDR3 is TGTGCCAGCAGCTCAAGCGGGACAGGGAGAAACACCATATATTTT.